This T cell receptor beta chain was sequenced during a study of metastatic and nonmetastatic thyroid tumors. The germline V gene encodes CDR1 ENHRY and CDR2 SYGVKD. The V end lost 0 bases, the J end lost 3 bases, and 12 bases lay between the germline ends. The CDR3 totals 16 residues. Ahead of thyroid surgery, no patient had received treatment of any kind. This clone was detected ten times or more. MiXCR was used by TCRdb to re-call the PCR reads. This repertoire shows 15,000 or so clones, more than 20% found once; its top ten account for approximately 11%. The specimen sequenced was blood. The chain couples TRBV10-3 to TRBJ2-1; D possibly uses TRBD1 or TRBD2 (5 bases each). The receptor comes from a male donor with papillary thyroid cancer or a benign thyroid nodule (not recorded which). Some clones in this sample may be carry-over from other donors' samples. In DNA form, the CDR3 reads TGTGCCATCAGTGAGTCATGGGGGACCCTCTACAATGAGCAGTTCTTC. Amino acids: CAISESWGTLYNEQFF.